These 32 T cell receptor beta chains share one sample of origin, sequenced in a study of post-analysis software for immune sequencing data. General study points: Elevated frequency relative to controls characterized about 5 TRBV segments in patients, TRBV5-6, TRBV5-1 and TRBV20-1 among them.

Built from TCR beta cDNA, the libraries had unique molecular identifiers in them. A single record per CDR3 protein comes from TCRdb applying MiXCR to the PCR reads. This table holds around 700,000 distinct CDR3 sequences, approximately 60% found once. For these receptors, no antigen is known. The sample comprised blood. The source is a girl aged 2 to 10 with multiple sclerosis.

As regards this clonotype: The junction departs from the called germline gene at one end, perhaps through a read error. CDR3 residues: CASTKLGAGAYYEQHF. CDR3 coding DNA: TGTGCCAGCACCAAACTGGGCGCAGGGGCTTACTACGAGCAGCACTTC. The chain joins TRBV28 to TRBJ2-5; D is possibly TRBD1 (6 bases). This CDR3 spans 16 amino acids. Germline assignment: CDR1 MDHEN and CDR2 SYDVKM.

The J gene is TRBJ2-3, the V gene TRBV5-1; 8 bases agree with TRBD2. In germline, CDR1 is SGHRS, CDR2 YFSETQ. With V trimmed by 2 bases and J by 1 base, 9 bases remained unmatched. The CDR3 covers 17 residues. CDR3 amino acids: CASSFRPREAGTDTQYF. CDR3 in DNA: TGCGCCAGCAGCTTTAGACCGCGGGAGGCGGGCACAGATACGCAGTATTTT.

The gene calls are TRBV11-2 and TRBJ1-1, with 9 bases matching TRBD1. This CDR3 has 17 amino acids. CDR1 and CDR2 from the germline V gene are SGHAT and FQNNGV. V shed 3 bases and J 3 bases; nucleotides not matched to a gene: 11. The CDR3 bases are TGTGCCAGCAGCTTGGGACAGGGACGAACATCGGACACTGAAGCTTTCTTT. Translated, it gives CASSLGQGRTSDTEAFF.

This chain uses TRBV5-1 with TRBJ1-5; tentatively, D is TRBD1 (5 bases). Per germline, CDR1 SGHRS and CDR2 YFSETQ. The CDR3 is 14 residues long. V dropped 0 bases and J dropped 5 bases, with 9 bases sitting between them. The CDR3 DNA follows: TGCGCCAGCAGCTTGGGGGGGTTCGATCAGCCCCAGCATTTT. Its protein product is CASSLGGFDQPQHF.

This clonotype has a handful of counts. The chain links TRBV9 to TRBJ2-5, with 8 bases aligning to TRBD2. Germline lookup yields CDR1 SGDLS and CDR2 YYNGEE. The length of the CDR3 is 16 residues. Losses at the gene ends were 4 bases for V and 2 bases for J; bases not matched to a gene: 10. This CDR3 reads CASSPTGGPGQETQYF. The CDR3 DNA is TGTGCCAGCAGCCCTACGGGAGGGCCAGGGCAAGAGACCCAGTACTTC.

This chain uses TRBV6-2 or TRBV6-3 with TRBJ2-1; the D is unclear. The CDR3 is 14 amino acids. Germline V gene sequence: CDR1 MNHEY, CDR2 SVGEGT. Trimming took 5 bases from V and 12 from J, leaving 20 bases between them. The CDR3 DNA follows: TGTGCCAGCAGTCGGCGGACCCCCCTAATTGCGCAGTTCTTC. This codes for CASSRRTPLIAQFF.

This sequence joins TRBV20-1 and TRBJ1-1; tentative D call: TRBD1 (5 bases). Germline loops: CDR1 DFQATT, CDR2 SNEGSKA (reference sequence). The CDR3 sequence is 17 residues long. V shed 1 base and J shed 4 bases, with 22 bases lying between them. The CDR3 region has the DNA TGCAGTGCTAGAGGGCCCGCCGGGGGGATGCCGTTCACTGAAGCTTTCTTT. Translating it yields CSARGPAGGMPFTEAFF.

The DNA of the CDR3 is TGTGCCAGCAGCTCCGGGGGGATAGGAGCTTTCTTT. It yields the protein CASSSGGIGAFF. V gene TRBV6-6 combines with J gene TRBJ1-1; maybe TRBD1 (5 bases). The CDR3 spans 12 residues. Germline V gives CDR1 MNHNY, CDR2 SVGAGI (reference sequence). V was shortened by 6 bases and J by 10 bases, with 15 bases between the two germline ends.

The chain recombines TRBV5-1 with TRBJ2-7, with 8 positions matching TRBD1. The CDR3 is 16 amino acids. The junction had 8 bases not matched to a gene; V was cut back by 2 bases and J by 1 base. Germline assignment: CDR1 SGHRS and CDR2 YFSETQ. The CDR3 DNA sequence: TGCGCCAGCAGCTTAGACGGGACAGGTCCGTCCTACGAGCAGTACTTC. Translated, it gives CASSLDGTGPSYEQYF.

V gene TRBV5-1 combines with J gene TRBJ2-4; 15 bases map to TRBD2. J was trimmed by 6 bases and V by 3 bases; bases with no gene match: 4. Per germline, CDR1 SGHRS and CDR2 YFSETQ. The CDR3 loop spans 16 amino acids. CDR3 sequence (DNA): TGCGCCAGCAGCTCGGGGACTAGCGGGAGGAGAAACATTCAGTACTTC. Amino acids: CASSSGTSGRRNIQYF.

This chain links TRBV5-1 with TRBJ2-1; D perhaps matches TRBD2 (6 bases). Germline values: CDR1 SGHRS, CDR2 YFSETQ. The CDR3 extends over 15 amino acids. V lost 2 bases, J lost 7 bases, and 16 bases lay in between. For the CDR3, the DNA is TGCGCCAGCAGCTTACGAACGGGAGCCCTGAATGAGCAGTTCTTC. It codes for CASSLRTGALNEQFF. Filled out from reference TRBV5-1 and TRBJ2-1, the complete variable domain reads KAGVTQTPRYLIKTRGQQVTLSCSPISGHRSVSWYQQTPGQGLQFLFEYFSETQRNKGNFPGRFSGRQFSNSRSEMNVSTLELGDSALYLCASSLRTGALNEQFFGPGTRLTVL.

This clonotype was observed a few times. The V gene is TRBV20-1, the J gene TRBJ1-1; D perhaps matches TRBD1 (6 bases). The V gene lost 3 bases and the J gene lost 2 bases, with 13 bases spanning the gap. CDR3 size: 14 residues. CDR1 is DFQATT and CDR2 is SNEGSKA in the germline V gene (reference sequence). CDR3 amino acids: CSASPTGYNTEAFF. The CDR3, as DNA: TGCAGTGCTAGCCCGACAGGTTATAACACTGAAGCTTTCTTT.

This chain connects TRBV27 to TRBJ1-6; no definite D call. V shed 3 bases and J shed 7 bases, with 10 bases lying between them. Germline V gene data show CDR1 as MNHEY and CDR2 as SMNVEV (reference sequence). The CDR3 runs to 14 residues. The CDR3 reads CASSLVGSNSPLHF. CDR3 nucleotide sequence: TGTGCCAGCAGTTTGGTGGGCTCCAATTCACCCCTCCACTTT.

This clonotype appeared a single time. The chain joins TRBV30 to TRBJ2-2, with TRBD2 matching over 9 bases. The V segment lost 4 bases and the J segment 0 bases; nucleotides outside the gene matches: 0. The CDR3 consists of 14 residues. CDR1 and CDR2 from the germline V gene are GTSNPN and SVGIG (reference sequence). CDR3 loop: CAWTSGTNTGELFF. In nucleotides, the CDR3 is TGTGCCTGGACTAGCGGGACGAACACCGGGGAGCTGTTTTTT.

This rearrangement joins TRBV20-1 to TRBJ2-1, with 12 nucleotides matching TRBD2. The CDR3 totals 15 residues. CDR1 and CDR2 (germline): DFQATT, SNEGSKA (reference sequence). V was clipped by 3 bases and J by 4 bases; unmatched bases: 4. The CDR3 reads CSARRGLAGYNEQFF. As DNA, the CDR3 is TGCAGTGCTAGGAGAGGACTAGCGGGGTACAATGAGCAGTTCTTC.

V is TRBV5-5 and J is TRBJ1-5; 9 nucleotides agree with TRBD1. This CDR3 has 16 residues. J lost 2 bases, V lost 4 bases, and 7 bases had no gene match. In germline, CDR1 is SGHKS, CDR2 YYEKEE (reference sequence). The CDR3 here is CASSSLQGAGNQPQHF. The CDR3, as DNA: TGTGCCAGCAGCAGCCTACAGGGGGCTGGCAATCAGCCCCAGCATTTT.

The chain combines TRBV20-1 with TRBJ2-2, with D perhaps assigned TRBD1 or TRBD2 (6 bases each). The CDR3 covers 14 residues. The V end lost 2 bases, the J end lost 4 bases, and 11 bases lay between the germline ends. Germline V gives CDR1 DFQATT, CDR2 SNEGSKA (reference sequence). CDR3 nucleotides: TGCAGTGCTAGACGGAGGGGGATCACCGGGGAGCTGTTTTTT. Translating it yields CSARRRGITGELFF.

V and J are TRBV5-1 and TRBJ2-5; tentatively, D is TRBD2 (5 bases). This CDR3 is 14 amino acids long. V gave up 4 bases and J gave up 5 bases, with 15 bases separating them. Germline V gives CDR1 SGHRS, CDR2 YFSETQ. The CDR3 DNA is TGCGCCAGCAGCGCCGGACTCACAGCGGAGACCCAGTACTTC. Protein: CASSAGLTAETQYF.

This clonotype was seen once. This rearrangement joins TRBV7-9 to TRBJ2-6, with TRBD1 matching 8 bases. The ends lost 5 bases at V and 0 bases at J; junction bases unmatched: 12. CDR1 SEHNR and CDR2 FQNEAQ come from the germline V gene (reference sequence). The CDR3 has 19 amino acids. CDR3 sequence (DNA): TGTGCCAGCAGCGTTGTTCAGGGGGCCCAATCCTCTGGGGCCAACGTCCTGACTTTC. Its translation is CASSVVQGAQSSGANVLTF.

The rearrangement uses TRBV12-3 or TRBV12-4 and TRBJ2-1, with 7 bases that match TRBD2. The junction had 5 bases not matched to a gene; V was cut back by 5 bases and J by 13 bases. This CDR3 spans 11 amino acids. CDR3 sequence reads: CASSPGLGQFF. In DNA, the CDR3 is TGTGCCAGCAGTCCCGGACTAGGACAGTTCTTC.

The chain is built from TRBV20-1 and TRBJ1-2; D might be TRBD1 (5 bases). V shed 5 bases and J shed 5 bases, with 15 bases lying between them. This CDR3 has 13 residues. Germline CDR1 is DFQATT and CDR2 is SNEGSKA (reference sequence). CDR3: CSASDTLFYGYTF. In nucleotides, the CDR3 is TGCAGTGCTTCGGACACCTTATTTTATGGCTACACCTTC.

This clonotype showed up just a few times. J is TRBJ2-3 and V is TRBV7-3; the match to TRBD1 covers 9 bases. The J segment lost 2 bases and the V segment lost 5 bases, leaving 5 bases of the junction unmatched. There are 15 residues in the CDR3. The germline V gene encodes CDR1 SGHTA and CDR2 FQGTGA. As DNA, the CDR3 is TGTGCCAGCAGCGTGGGACAGGGCCTCACAGATACGCAGTATTTT. Amino acid sequence: CASSVGQGLTDTQYF.

The rearrangement links TRBV20-1 to TRBJ2-3; D possibly corresponds to TRBD2 (6 bases). Germline values: CDR1 DFQATT, CDR2 SNEGSKA (reference sequence). The CDR3 length is 14 residues. V was trimmed by 3 bases and J by 4 bases, leaving 14 bases between them. The CDR3 DNA reads as TGCAGTGCTAGTGCCCTAGCGAGGGCAGATACGCAGTATTTT. Translated: CSASALARADTQYF.

This rearrangement joins TRBV7-9 to TRBJ1-2; D unclear. The CDR3 covers 14 residues. V was cut by 4 bases and J by 3 bases, with 12 bases left in between. Germline-derived CDR1 and CDR2 are SEHNR and FQNEAQ (reference sequence). The CDR3 region has the DNA TGTGCCAGCAGCTCGCTGCTTGGAGACTATGGCTACACCTTC. Translating gives CASSSLLGDYGYTF.

This chain links TRBV7-9 with TRBJ2-6, with no clear D. Deletions cut 5 bases from V and 1 base from J, with 12 bases between. CDR1 and CDR2 (germline): SEHNR, FQNEAQ (reference sequence). The CDR3 is 16 amino acids. The CDR3 protein is CASSALRTSGANVLTF. The CDR3 DNA reads as TGTGCCAGCAGCGCCCTCCGGACGTCTGGGGCCAACGTCCTGACTTTC.

This chain links TRBV3-1 with TRBJ2-5, with D unresolved. Per the germline V gene, CDR1 is LGHDT and CDR2 is YNNKEL (reference sequence). The V and J ends lost 1 base and 5 bases respectively, with 8 bases between them. The CDR3 extends over 13 amino acids. CDR3 bases: TGTGCCAGCAGCCAAGCAGGCCGCGAGACCCAGTACTTC. It encodes CASSQAGRETQYF.

This clonotype was observed a few times. V and J are TRBV6-5 and TRBJ2-4; no firm D call. Deletions cut 8 bases from V and 6 bases from J, with 14 bases between. Per the germline V gene, CDR1 is MNHEY and CDR2 is SVGAGI. The CDR3 runs to 13 residues. CDR3 sequence reads: CASCPGDLNIQYF. CDR3 in DNA: TGTGCCAGCTGTCCTGGCGACCTAAACATTCAGTACTTC.

The chain carries TRBV24-1 and TRBJ2-3; 12 positions agree with TRBD2. Trimming removed 3 bases from V and 7 bases from J; junction bases left unmatched: 7. This CDR3 is 16 amino acids long. Looked up from germline, CDR1 is KGHDR and CDR2 is SFDVKD. The CDR3 sequence is CATSDPTSGSMNTQYF. CDR3 nucleotide sequence: TGTGCCACCAGTGATCCGACTAGCGGGAGTATGAATACGCAGTATTTT.

The J gene is TRBJ2-1, the V gene TRBV7-2; D is ambiguous. The germline CDR1 and CDR2 sequences are SGHTA and FQGNSA. The CDR3 length is 14 residues. V was shortened by 3 bases and J by 9 bases, with 15 bases between the two germline ends. CDR3 protein: CASSFGWERAEQFF. Here the CDR3 DNA reads TGTGCCAGCAGCTTCGGATGGGAACGTGCTGAGCAGTTCTTC.

In this sample, this clonotype turned up once. The V call is TRBV25-1, the J call TRBJ2-5; D assignment may be TRBD1 or TRBD2 (5 bases each). V lost 7 bases to trimming and J lost 4 bases, with 19 bases between them. Germline lookup yields CDR1 MGHDK and CDR2 SYGVNS. The CDR3 is made up of 15 amino acids. The CDR3 coding sequence is TGTGCCAGCATGGCCGCGGGCGGTGGGGGAGAGACCCAGTACTTC. Protein product: CASMAAGGGGETQYF.

DNA of the CDR3: TGTGCCACCAGCAGAGGCAAGACCAATGAGCAGTTCTTC. Its protein product is CATSRGKTNEQFF. This sequence joins TRBV15 and TRBJ2-1; D call uncertain. This CDR3 has 13 residues. V lost 1 base and J lost 6, with 7 bases in between. Germline values: CDR1 LNHNV, CDR2 YYDKDF (reference sequence).

The chain employs TRBV3-1 and TRBJ2-7, with 8 positions matching TRBD1. Germline CDR1 reads LGHDT; CDR2 reads YNNKEL (reference sequence). The CDR3 sequence is 15 residues long. J lost 4 bases, V lost 0 bases, and 5 bases had no gene match. DNA of the CDR3: TGTGCCAGCAGCCAAGACCGGACAGGGCGGTACGAGCAGTACTTC. This encodes CASSQDRTGRYEQYF.